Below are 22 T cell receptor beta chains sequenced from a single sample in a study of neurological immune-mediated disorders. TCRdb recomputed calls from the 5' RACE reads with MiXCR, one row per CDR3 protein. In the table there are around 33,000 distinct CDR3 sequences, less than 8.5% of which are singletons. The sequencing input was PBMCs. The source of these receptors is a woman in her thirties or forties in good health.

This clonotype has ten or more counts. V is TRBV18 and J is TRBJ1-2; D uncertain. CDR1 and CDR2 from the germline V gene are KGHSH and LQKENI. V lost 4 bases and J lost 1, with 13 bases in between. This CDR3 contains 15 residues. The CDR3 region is CASSLNDRVNYGYTF. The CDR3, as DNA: TGTGCCAGCTCACTAAACGACCGCGTTAACTATGGCTACACCTTC. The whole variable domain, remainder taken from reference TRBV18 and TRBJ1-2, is NAGVMQNPRHLVRRRGQEARLRCSPMKGHSHVYWYRQLPEEGLKFMVYLQKENIIDESGMPKERFSAEFPKEGPSILRIQQVVRGDSAAYFCASSLNDRVNYGYTFGSGTRLTVV.

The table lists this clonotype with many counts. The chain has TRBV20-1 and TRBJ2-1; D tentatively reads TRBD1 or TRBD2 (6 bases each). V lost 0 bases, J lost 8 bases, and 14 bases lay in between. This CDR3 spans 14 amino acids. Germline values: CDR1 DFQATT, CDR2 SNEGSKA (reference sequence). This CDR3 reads CSARESGEVYEQFF. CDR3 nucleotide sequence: TGCAGTGCTAGAGAATCAGGGGAGGTGTATGAGCAGTTCTTC.

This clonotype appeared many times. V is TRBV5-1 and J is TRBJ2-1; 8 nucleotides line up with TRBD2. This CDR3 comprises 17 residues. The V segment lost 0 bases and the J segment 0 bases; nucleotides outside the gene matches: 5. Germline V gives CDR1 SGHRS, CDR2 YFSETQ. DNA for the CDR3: TGCGCCAGCAGCTTGGATAACGGGGGGGTCTCCTACAATGAGCAGTTCTTC. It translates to CASSLDNGGVSYNEQFF.

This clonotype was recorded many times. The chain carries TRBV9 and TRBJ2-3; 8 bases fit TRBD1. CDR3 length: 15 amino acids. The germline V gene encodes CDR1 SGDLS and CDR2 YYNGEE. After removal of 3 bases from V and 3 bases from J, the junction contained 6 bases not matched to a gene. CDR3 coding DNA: TGTGCCAGCAGCGCACGGACAGGGAAAACAGATACGCAGTATTTT. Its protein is CASSARTGKTDTQYF.

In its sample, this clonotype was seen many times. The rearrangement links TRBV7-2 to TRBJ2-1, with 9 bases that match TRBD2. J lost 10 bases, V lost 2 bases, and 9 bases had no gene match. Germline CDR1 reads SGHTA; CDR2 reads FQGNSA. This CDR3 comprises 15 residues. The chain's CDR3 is CASSLRAGGAIEQFF. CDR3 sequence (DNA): TGTGCCAGCAGCTTACGAGCGGGGGGTGCCATAGAGCAGTTCTTC. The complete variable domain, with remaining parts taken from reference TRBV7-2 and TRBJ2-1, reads GAGVSQSPSNKVTEKGKDVELRCDPISGHTALYWYRQSLGQGLEFLIYFQGNSAPDKSGLPSDRFSAERTGGSVSTLTIQRTQQEDSAVYLCASSLRAGGAIEQFFGPGTRLTVL.

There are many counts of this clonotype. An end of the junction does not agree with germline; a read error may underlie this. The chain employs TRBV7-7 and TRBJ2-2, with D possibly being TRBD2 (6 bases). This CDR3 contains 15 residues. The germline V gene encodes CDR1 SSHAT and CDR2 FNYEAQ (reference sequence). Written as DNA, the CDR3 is TGTGCTAGCAGCTCGCAGGGAGGTTCGGCCGGGGAGCTGTTTTTT. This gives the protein CASSSQGGSAGELFF.

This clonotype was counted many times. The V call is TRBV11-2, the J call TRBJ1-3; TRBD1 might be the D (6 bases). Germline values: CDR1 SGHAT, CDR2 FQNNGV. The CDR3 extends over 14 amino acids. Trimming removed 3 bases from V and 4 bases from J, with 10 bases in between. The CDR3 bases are TGTGCCAGCAGCTTTCCGGGACAAGGAAACACCATATATTTT. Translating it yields CASSFPGQGNTIYF. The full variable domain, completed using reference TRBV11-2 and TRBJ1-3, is EAGVAQSPRYKIIEKRQSVAFWCNPISGHATLYWYQQILGQGPKLLIQFQNNGVVDDSQLPKDRFSAERLKGVDSTLKIQPAKLEDSAVYLCASSFPGQGNTIYFGEGSWLTVV.

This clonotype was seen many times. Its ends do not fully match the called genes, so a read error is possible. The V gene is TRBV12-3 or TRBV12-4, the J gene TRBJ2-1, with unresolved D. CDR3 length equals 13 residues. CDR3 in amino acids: CASSLVGLLSAAF. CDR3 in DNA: TGTGCCAGCAGTTTAGTTGGCCTACTGAGTGCCGCCTTC.

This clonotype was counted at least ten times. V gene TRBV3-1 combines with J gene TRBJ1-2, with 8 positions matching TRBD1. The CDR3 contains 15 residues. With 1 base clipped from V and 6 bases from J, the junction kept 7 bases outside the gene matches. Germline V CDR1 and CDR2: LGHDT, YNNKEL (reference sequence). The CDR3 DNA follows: TGTGCCAGCAGCCAAGGAGGACACAGGGGGGATGGCTACACCTTC. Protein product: CASSQGGHRGDGYTF. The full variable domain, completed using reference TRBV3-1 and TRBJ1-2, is DTAVSQTPKYLVTQMGNDKSIKCEQNLGHDTMYWYKQDSKKFLKIMFSYNNKELIINETVPNRFSPKSPDKAHLNLHINSLELGDSAVYFCASSQGGHRGDGYTFGSGTRLTVV.

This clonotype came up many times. The CDR3 protein is CASSLAPQGTSTDTQYF. The CDR3 nucleotides are TGTGCCAGCAGCTTAGCGCCCCAAGGGACTAGCACAGATACGCAGTATTTT. The chain links TRBV7-6 to TRBJ2-3; tentative D call: TRBD2 (6 bases). In germline, CDR1 is SGHVS, CDR2 FNYEAQ. Trimming removed 0 bases from V and 0 bases from J, with 13 bases in between. This CDR3 has 17 residues.

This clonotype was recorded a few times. CDR3 amino acids: CASSSAELTGARRGGYTF. Written as DNA, the CDR3 is TGTGCCAGCAGCTCCGCCGAGTTGACAGGGGCCCGTCGTGGCGGCTACACCTTC. The chain is built from TRBV5-6 and TRBJ1-2, with 8 bases fitting TRBD1. Germline CDR1 reads SGHDT; CDR2 reads YYEEEE. The J segment lost 8 bases and the V segment lost 3 bases, leaving 21 bases of the junction unmatched. This CDR3 comprises 18 residues. Filled out from reference TRBV5-6 and TRBJ1-2, the complete variable domain reads DAGVTQSPTHLIKTRGQQVTLRCSPKSGHDTVSWYQQALGQGPQFIFQYYEEEERQRGNFPDRFSGHQFPNYSSELNVNALLLGDSALYLCASSSAELTGARRGGYTFGSGTRLTVV.

CDR3 region: CASSPWRQIGNTEAFF. CDR3 bases: TGTGCCAGCAGCCCCTGGAGACAGATTGGGAACACTGAAGCTTTCTTT. This chain uses TRBV7-9 with TRBJ1-1; tentative D call: TRBD1 (5 bases). V was trimmed by 5 bases and J by 1 base, leaving 17 bases between them. The CDR3 sequence is 16 residues long. Looked up from germline, CDR1 is SEHNR and CDR2 is FQNEAQ (reference sequence).

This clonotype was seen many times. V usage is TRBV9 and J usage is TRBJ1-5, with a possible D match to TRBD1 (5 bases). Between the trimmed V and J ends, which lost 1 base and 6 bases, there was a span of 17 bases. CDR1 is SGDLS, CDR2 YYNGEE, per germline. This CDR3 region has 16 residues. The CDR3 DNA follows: TGTGCCAGCAGCGTAACCCGGGGCAGGGAGAGTCAGCCCCAGCATTTT. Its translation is CASSVTRGRESQPQHF. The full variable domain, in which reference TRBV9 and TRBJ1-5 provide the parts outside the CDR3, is DSGVTQTPKHLITATGQRVTLRCSPRSGDLSVYWYQQSLDQGLQFLIQYYNGEERAKGNILERFSAQQFPDLHSELNLSSLELGDSALYFCASSVTRGRESQPQHFGDGTRLSIL.

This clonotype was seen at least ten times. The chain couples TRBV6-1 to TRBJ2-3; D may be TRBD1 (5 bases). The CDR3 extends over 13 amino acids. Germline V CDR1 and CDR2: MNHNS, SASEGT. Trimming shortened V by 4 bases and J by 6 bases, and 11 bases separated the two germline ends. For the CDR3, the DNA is TGTGCCAGCAGTGTAGAGAAGGGGGATACGCAGTATTTT. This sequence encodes CASSVEKGDTQYF.

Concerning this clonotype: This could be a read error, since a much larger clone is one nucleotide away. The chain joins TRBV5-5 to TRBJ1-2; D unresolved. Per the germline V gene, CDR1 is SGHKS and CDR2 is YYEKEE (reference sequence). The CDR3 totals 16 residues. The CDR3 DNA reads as TGTGCCAGCAGCTTTTTCAGAGGAACCACTAACTATTGCTACACCTTC. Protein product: CASSFFRGTTNYCYTF.

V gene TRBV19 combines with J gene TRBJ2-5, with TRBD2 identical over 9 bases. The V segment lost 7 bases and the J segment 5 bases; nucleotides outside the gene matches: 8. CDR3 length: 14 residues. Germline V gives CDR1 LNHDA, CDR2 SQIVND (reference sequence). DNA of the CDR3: TGTGCCAGTAAAGAGCGGGGGGAGGGGGAGACCCAGTACTTC. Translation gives CASKERGEGETQYF.

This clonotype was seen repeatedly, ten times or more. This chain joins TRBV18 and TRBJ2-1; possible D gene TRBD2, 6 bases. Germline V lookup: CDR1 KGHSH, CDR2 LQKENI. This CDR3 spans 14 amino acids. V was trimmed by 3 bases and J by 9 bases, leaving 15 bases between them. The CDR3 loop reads CASSPGGKGAEQFF. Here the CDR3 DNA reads TGTGCCAGCTCACCGGGCGGGAAGGGTGCTGAGCAGTTCTTC.

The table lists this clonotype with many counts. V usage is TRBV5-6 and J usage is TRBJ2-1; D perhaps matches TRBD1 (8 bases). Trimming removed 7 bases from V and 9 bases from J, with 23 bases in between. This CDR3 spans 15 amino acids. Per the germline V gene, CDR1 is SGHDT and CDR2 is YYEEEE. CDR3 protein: CASRRSQGDYVEQFF. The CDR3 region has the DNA TGTGCCAGCCGTAGATCACAGGGGGACTATGTTGAGCAGTTCTTC. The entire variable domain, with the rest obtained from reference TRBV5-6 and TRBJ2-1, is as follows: DAGVTQSPTHLIKTRGQQVTLRCSPKSGHDTVSWYQQALGQGPQFIFQYYEEEERQRGNFPDRFSGHQFPNYSSELNVNALLLGDSALYLCASRRSQGDYVEQFFGPGTRLTVL.

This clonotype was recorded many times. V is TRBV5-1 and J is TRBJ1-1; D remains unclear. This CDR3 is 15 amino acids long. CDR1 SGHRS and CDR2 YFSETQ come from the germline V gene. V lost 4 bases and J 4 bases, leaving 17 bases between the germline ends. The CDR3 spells CASSPGSQGSTEAFF. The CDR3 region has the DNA TGCGCCAGCAGCCCCGGGTCCCAAGGGAGCACTGAAGCTTTCTTT.

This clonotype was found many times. The CDR3 DNA reads TGTGCCAGCAGTTCCCTGGGGGTAGGGGAGACCCAGTACTTC. It codes for CASSSLGVGETQYF. V gene TRBV27 combines with J gene TRBJ2-5; tentatively, D is TRBD1 or TRBD2 (5 bases each). The germline V gene encodes CDR1 MNHEY and CDR2 SMNVEV (reference sequence). V lost 4 bases, J lost 5 bases, and 14 bases lay in between. The CDR3 extends over 14 amino acids.

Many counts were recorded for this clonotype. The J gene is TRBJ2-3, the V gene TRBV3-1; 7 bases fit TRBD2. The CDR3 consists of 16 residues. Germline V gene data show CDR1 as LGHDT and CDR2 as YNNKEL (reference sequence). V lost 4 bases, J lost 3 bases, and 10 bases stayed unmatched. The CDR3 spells CASSLGEGLETDTQYF. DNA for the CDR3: TGTGCCAGCAGCCTCGGGGAGGGCCTGGAGACAGATACGCAGTATTTT.

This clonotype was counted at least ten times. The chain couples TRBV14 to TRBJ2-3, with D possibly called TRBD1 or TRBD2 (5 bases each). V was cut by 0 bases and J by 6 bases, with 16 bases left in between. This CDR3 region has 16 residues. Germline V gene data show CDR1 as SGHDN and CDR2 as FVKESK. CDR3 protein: CASSQDKVGARDTQYF. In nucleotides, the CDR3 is TGTGCCAGCAGCCAAGATAAAGTCGGGGCTCGGGATACGCAGTATTTT.